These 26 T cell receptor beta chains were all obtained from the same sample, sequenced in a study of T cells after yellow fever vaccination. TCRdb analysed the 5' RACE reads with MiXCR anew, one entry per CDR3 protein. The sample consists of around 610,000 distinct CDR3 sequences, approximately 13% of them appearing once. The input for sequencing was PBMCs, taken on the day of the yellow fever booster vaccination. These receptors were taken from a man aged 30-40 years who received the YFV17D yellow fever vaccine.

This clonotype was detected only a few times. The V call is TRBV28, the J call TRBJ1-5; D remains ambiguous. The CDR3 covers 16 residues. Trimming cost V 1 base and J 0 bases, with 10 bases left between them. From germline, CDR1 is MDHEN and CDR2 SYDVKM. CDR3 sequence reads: CASSLSTVFSNQPQHF. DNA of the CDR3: TGTGCCAGCAGTTTATCGACGGTATTTAGCAATCAGCCCCAGCATTTT.

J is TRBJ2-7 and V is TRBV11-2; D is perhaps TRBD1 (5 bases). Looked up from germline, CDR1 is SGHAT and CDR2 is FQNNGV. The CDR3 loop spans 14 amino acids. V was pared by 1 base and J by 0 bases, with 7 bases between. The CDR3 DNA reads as TGTGCCAGCAGCTTAGGGGGCTTCTCCTACGAGCAGTACTTC. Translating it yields CASSLGGFSYEQYF.

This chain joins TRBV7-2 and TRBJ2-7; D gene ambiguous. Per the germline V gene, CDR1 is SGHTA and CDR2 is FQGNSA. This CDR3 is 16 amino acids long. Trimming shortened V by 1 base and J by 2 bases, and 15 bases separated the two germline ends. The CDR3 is CASSLGARPEPYEQYF. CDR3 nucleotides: TGTGCCAGCAGCTTAGGGGCAAGGCCTGAGCCCTACGAGCAGTACTTC. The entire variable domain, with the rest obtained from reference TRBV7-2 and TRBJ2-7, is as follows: GAGVSQSPSNKVTEKGKDVELRCDPISGHTALYWYRQSLGQGLEFLIYFQGNSAPDKSGLPSDRFSAERTGGSVSTLTIQRTQQEDSAVYLCASSLGARPEPYEQYFGPGTRLTVT.

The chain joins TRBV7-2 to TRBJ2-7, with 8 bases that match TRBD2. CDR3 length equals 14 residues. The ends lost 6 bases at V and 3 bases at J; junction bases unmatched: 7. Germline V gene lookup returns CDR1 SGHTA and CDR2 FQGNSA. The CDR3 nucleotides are TGTGCCAGCAGTCGAGCGGGAGCAGACTACGAGCAGTACTTC. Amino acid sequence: CASSRAGADYEQYF.

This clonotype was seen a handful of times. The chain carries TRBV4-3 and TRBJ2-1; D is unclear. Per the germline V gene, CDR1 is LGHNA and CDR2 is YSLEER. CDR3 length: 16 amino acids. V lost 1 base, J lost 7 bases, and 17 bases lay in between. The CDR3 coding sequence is TGCGCCAGCAGCCAAGGGGCCCCAACAAAAGGGAATGAGCAGTTCTTC. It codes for CASSQGAPTKGNEQFF.

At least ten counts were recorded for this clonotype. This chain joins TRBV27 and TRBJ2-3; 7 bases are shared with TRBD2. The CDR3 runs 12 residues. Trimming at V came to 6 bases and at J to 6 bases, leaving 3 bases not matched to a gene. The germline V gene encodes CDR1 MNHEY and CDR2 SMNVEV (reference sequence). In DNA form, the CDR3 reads TGTGCCAGCAGCCGGACTAGGGATACGCAGTATTTT. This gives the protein CASSRTRDTQYF.

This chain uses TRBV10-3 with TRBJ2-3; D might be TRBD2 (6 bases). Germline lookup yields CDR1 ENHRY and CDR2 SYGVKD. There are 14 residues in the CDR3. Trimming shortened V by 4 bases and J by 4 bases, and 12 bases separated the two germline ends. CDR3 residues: CAISGGRRADTQYF. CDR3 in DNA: TGTGCCATCAGTGGTGGGAGGAGAGCAGATACGCAGTATTTT.

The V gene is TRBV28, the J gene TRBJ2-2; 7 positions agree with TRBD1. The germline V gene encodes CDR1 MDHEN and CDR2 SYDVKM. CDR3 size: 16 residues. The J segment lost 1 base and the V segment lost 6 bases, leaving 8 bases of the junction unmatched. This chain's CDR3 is CASRPWTGVNTGELFF. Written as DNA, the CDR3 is TGTGCCAGCAGGCCCTGGACAGGTGTGAACACCGGGGAGCTGTTTTTT. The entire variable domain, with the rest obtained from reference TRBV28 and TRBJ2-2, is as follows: DVKVTQSSRYLVKRTGEKVFLECVQDMDHENMFWYRQDPGLGLRLIYFSYDVKMKEKGDIPEGYSVSREKKERFSLILESASTNQTSMYLCASRPWTGVNTGELFFGEGSRLTVL.

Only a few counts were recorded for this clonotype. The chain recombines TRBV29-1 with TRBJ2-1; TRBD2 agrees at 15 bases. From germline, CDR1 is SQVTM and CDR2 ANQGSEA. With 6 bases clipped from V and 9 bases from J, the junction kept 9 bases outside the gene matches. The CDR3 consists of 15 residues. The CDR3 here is CSVGLAGGLGGEQFF. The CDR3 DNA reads TGCAGCGTGGGACTAGCGGGAGGTTTGGGGGGTGAGCAGTTCTTC.

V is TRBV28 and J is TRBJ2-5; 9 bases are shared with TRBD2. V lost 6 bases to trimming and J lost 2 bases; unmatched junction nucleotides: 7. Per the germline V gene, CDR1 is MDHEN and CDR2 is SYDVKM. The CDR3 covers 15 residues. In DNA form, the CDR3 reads TGTGCCAGCAGGACCGCTAGCGGGAATCAAGAGACCCAGTACTTC. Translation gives CASRTASGNQETQYF.

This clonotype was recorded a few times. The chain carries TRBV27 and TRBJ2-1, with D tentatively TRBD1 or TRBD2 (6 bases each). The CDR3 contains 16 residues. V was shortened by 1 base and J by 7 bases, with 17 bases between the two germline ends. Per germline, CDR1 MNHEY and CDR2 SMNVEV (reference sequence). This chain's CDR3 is CASSLLPQGGWNEQFF. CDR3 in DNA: TGTGCCAGCAGTTTATTACCACAGGGAGGCTGGAATGAGCAGTTCTTC.

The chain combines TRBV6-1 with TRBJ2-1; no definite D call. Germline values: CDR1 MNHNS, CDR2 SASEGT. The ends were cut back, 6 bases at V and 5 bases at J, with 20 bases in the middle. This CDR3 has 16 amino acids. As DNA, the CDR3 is TGTGCCAGCAGCGGGCGCGCCTATGGGGAACACAATGAGCAGTTCTTC. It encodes CASSGRAYGEHNEQFF.

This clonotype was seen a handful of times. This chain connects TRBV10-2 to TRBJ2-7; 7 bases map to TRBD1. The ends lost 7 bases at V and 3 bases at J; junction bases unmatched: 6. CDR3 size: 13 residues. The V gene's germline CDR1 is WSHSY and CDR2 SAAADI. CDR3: CASTDRPYYEQYF. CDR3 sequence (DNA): TGCGCCAGCACGGACAGGCCTTACTACGAGCAGTACTTC.

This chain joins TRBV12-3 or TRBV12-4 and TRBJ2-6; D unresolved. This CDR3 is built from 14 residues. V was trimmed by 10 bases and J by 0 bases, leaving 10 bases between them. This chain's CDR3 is CATAGGSGANVLTF. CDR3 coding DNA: TGTGCCACAGCAGGTGGCTCTGGGGCCAACGTCCTGACTTTC.

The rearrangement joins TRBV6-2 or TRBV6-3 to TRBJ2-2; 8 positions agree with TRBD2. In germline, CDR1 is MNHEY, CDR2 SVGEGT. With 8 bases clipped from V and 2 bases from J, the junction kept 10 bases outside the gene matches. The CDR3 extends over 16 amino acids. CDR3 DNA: TGTGCCAGCGGACTTAGCGGGAAGGCCAACACCGGGGAGCTGTTTTTT. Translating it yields CASGLSGKANTGELFF.

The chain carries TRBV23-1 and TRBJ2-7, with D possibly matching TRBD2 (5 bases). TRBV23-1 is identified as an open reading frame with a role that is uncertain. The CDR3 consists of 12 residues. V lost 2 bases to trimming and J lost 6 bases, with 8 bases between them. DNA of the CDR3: TGCGCCAGCAGTCAACTAGGAGGCGAGCAGTACTTC. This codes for CASSQLGGEQYF.

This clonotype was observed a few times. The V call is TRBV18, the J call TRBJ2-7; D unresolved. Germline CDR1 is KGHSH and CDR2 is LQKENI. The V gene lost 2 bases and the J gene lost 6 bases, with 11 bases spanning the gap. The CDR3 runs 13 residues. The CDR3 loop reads CASSPNLFREQYF. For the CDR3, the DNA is TGTGCCAGCTCACCAAATCTGTTCCGCGAGCAGTACTTC.

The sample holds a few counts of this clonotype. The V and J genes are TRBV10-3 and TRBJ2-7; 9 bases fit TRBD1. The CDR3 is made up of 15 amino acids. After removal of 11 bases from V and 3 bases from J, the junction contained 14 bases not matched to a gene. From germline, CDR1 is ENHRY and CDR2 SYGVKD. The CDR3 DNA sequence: TGTGCCTCGACCAGCCTAGGGACAGGGAACTACGAGCAGTACTTC. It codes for CASTSLGTGNYEQYF.

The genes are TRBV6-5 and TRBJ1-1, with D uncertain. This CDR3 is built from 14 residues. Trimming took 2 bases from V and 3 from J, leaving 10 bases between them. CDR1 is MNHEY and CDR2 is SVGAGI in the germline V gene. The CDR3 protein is CASSYDSEDTEAFF. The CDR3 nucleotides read TGTGCCAGCAGTTACGATTCGGAGGACACTGAAGCTTTCTTT.

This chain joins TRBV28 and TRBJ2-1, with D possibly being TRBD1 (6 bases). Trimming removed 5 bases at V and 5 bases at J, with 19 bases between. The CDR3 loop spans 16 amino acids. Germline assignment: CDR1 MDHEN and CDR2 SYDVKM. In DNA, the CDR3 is TGTGCCAGCAGTCCACACTATGGGGGCGACAACAATGAGCAGTTCTTC. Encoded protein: CASSPHYGGDNNEQFF.

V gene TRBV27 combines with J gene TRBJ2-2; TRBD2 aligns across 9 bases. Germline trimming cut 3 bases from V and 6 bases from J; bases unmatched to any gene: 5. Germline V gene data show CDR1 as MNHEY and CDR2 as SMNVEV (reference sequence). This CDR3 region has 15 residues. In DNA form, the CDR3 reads TGTGCCAGCAGTTTGGATAGCGGGAGTTCCGGGGAGCTGTTTTTT. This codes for CASSLDSGSSGELFF.

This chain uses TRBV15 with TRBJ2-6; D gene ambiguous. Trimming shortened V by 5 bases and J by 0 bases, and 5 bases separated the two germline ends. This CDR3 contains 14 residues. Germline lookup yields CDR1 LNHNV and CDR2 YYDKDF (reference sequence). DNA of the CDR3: TGTGCCACCAGCTATCACTCTGGGGCCAACGTCCTGACTTTC. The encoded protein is CATSYHSGANVLTF.

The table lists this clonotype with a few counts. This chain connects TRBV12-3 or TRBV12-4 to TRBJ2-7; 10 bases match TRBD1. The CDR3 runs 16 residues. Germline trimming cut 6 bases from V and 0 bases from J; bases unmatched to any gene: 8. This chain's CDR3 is CASSPTGTGVSYEQYF. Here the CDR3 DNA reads TGTGCCAGCAGCCCCACCGGGACAGGGGTCTCCTACGAGCAGTACTTC.

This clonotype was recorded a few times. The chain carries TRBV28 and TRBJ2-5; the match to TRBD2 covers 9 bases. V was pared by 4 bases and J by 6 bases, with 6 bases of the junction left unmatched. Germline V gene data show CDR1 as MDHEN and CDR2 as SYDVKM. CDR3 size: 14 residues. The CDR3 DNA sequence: TGTGCCAGCAGTTCAGTAGCGGGAGTACAGACCCAGTACTTC. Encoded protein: CASSSVAGVQTQYF.

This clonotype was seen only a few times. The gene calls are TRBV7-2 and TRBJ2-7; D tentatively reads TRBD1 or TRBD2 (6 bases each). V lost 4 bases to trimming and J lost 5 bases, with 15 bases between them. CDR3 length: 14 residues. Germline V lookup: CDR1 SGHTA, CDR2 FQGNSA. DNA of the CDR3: TGTGCCAGCAGCTCCAGGGGAGGACAGCACGAGCAGTACTTC. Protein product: CASSSRGGQHEQYF.

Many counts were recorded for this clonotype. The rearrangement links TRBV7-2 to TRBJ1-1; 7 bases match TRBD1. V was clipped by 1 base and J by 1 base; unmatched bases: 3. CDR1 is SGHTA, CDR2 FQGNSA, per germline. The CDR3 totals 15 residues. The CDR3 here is CASSLVGGGNTEAFF. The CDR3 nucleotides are TGTGCCAGCAGCTTAGTAGGGGGCGGGAACACTGAAGCTTTCTTT. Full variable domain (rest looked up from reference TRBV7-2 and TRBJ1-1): GAGVSQSPSNKVTEKGKDVELRCDPISGHTALYWYRQSLGQGLEFLIYFQGNSAPDKSGLPSDRFSAERTGGSVSTLTIQRTQQEDSAVYLCASSLVGGGNTEAFFGQGTRLTVV.